In its sample, the clone carrying this T cell receptor beta chain was seen once. The target antigen is unknown. Construction of TCR beta libraries was performed using quantitative 5'-RACE with molecular barcodes. TCRdb re-called the 5' RACE reads with MiXCR, one entry per CDR3 protein. The data contain over 450,000 distinct CDR3 sequences, approximately 11% of them singletons. This sample was taken from a study of CD8 T cells in ankylosing spondylitis. General study results and limits: The study looked at matched synovial fluid samples from ankylosing spondylitis patients. Disease-linked clones were reported to be significantly enriched there. Previously reported in reactive arthritis synovial fluid and blood were some of the motif variants. Disease-linked clones, CD8+, were relatively rare in peripheral blood. A TCR beta motif made of 7 to 9 highly homologous variants seemed typical of ankylosing spondylitis blood.

Input material: blood, either unsorted or a sorted T cell fraction (not recorded which). This sequence originates from a male donor with ankylosing spondylitis.

The CDR3 loop reads CAGGTSSGGEQFF. The CDR3 nucleotides are TGTGCCGGAGGAACTAGCAGCGGAGGGGAGCAGTTCTTC. The chain uses TRBV2 and TRBJ2-1; the D gene is possibly TRBD2 (6 bases). Germline CDR1 SNHLY, CDR2 FYNNEI. This CDR3 contains 13 residues. The V gene lost 11 bases and the J gene lost 10 bases, with 21 bases spanning the gap. Combining the CDR3 with reference TRBV2 and TRBJ2-1 gives the whole variable domain EPEVTQTPSHQVTQMGQEVILRCVPISNHLYFYWYRQILGQKVEFLVSFYNNEISEKSEIFDDQFSVERPDGSNFTLKIRSTKLEDSAMYFCAGGTSSGGEQFFGPGTRLTVL.